A single sample is the source of the 24 T cell receptor beta chains below, sequenced in a study of blood T cell repertoires in COVID-19. Generated by immunoSEQ multiplex PCR, the TCRdb table keeps only in-frame clones and is missing some. Here the sample spans about 200,000 clones, 80% to 90% being singletons. Sequencing input: peripheral blood. All receptors come from a woman of 80 years or more with acute or convalescent COVID-19.

This clone was seen only once. V usage is TRBV2 and J usage is TRBJ2-5; TRBD2 matches 10 bases. Germline CDR1 SNHLY, CDR2 FYNNEI. Trimming cost V 2 bases and J 3 bases; bases outside gene matches: 9. CDR3 length: 17 residues. The CDR3 coding sequence is TGTGCCAGCAGTGAATATGCTAGCGGGAGAGTGGAAGAGACCCAGTACTTC. The encoded protein is CASSEYASGRVEETQYF.

The chain recombines TRBV6-4 with TRBJ2-3, with 7 bases identical to TRBD2. CDR1 is MRHNA and CDR2 is SNTAGT in the germline V gene. CDR3 length: 14 amino acids. The junction had 4 bases not matched to a gene; V was cut back by 4 bases and J by 3 bases. CDR3 DNA sequence: TGTGCCAGCAGTGCTCTAGCGGATACAGATACGCAGTATTTT. It is translated as CASSALADTDTQYF.

This sequence joins TRBV7-2 and TRBJ2-3, with D perhaps matching TRBD2 (7 bases). The CDR3 loop spans 14 amino acids. CDR1 is SGHTA, CDR2 FQGNSA, per germline. V lost 7 bases, J lost 5 bases, and 16 bases lay in between. CDR3 DNA: TGTGCCAGCACCCGGCCGGGGGGCGTAGATACGCAGTATTTT. As protein: CASTRPGGVDTQYF.

The table lists this clone with a few counts. V usage is TRBV30 and J usage is TRBJ2-1; D not certain. The V end lost 0 bases, the J end lost 4 bases, and 7 bases lay between the germline ends. The CDR3 consists of 13 residues. Looked up from germline, CDR1 is GTSNPN and CDR2 is SVGIG (reference sequence). CDR3 nucleotide sequence: TGTGCCTGGAGTGTCTATACGTACAATGAGCAGTTCTTC. Its translation is CAWSVYTYNEQFF.

The chain has TRBV7-2 and TRBJ2-3; D may be TRBD1 (5 bases). V was clipped by 3 bases and J by 4 bases, with 11 bases between them. This CDR3 is built from 14 residues. The germline V gene has CDR1 SGHTA and CDR2 FQGNSA. The CDR3 DNA sequence: TGTGCCAGCAGCTTCGCGGTGGGGCCAGATACGCAGTATTTT. The encoded protein is CASSFAVGPDTQYF.

The genes are TRBV5-1 and TRBJ2-2, with D perhaps matching TRBD1 (6 bases). Trimming took off 0 bases at V and 3 bases at J, with 12 bases between the two ends. The CDR3 is 16 amino acids. CDR1 and CDR2 (germline): SGHRS, YFSETQ. CDR3 bases: TGCGCCAGCAGCTTGGGGTCAGCAGGGGACACCGGGGAGCTGTTTTTT. Translating gives CASSLGSAGDTGELFF.

J is TRBJ1-2 and V is TRBV28; D is uncertain. Germline values: CDR1 MDHEN, CDR2 SYDVKM. The CDR3 runs 16 residues. Trimming took 2 bases from V and 0 from J, leaving 13 bases between them. CDR3 loop: CASSLMGEVANYGYTF. The CDR3 DNA reads as TGTGCCAGCAGTTTAATGGGAGAGGTAGCTAACTATGGCTACACCTTC.

This clone turned up a few times. V gene TRBV5-5 combines with J gene TRBJ1-1, with D possibly matching TRBD1 (5 bases). Germline V CDR1 and CDR2: SGHKS, YYEKEE (reference sequence). The CDR3 loop spans 14 amino acids. Trimming cost V 0 bases and J 7 bases, with 13 bases left between them. CDR3 nucleotide sequence: TGTGCCAGCAGCTTGGCCAACGTTCAGGGTGAAGCTTTCTTT. Its protein is CASSLANVQGEAFF.

The rearrangement uses TRBV29-1 and TRBJ2-3; 12 positions match TRBD2. The CDR3 totals 16 residues. The germline V gene encodes CDR1 SQVTM and CDR2 ANQGSEA. Unmatched junction bases numbered 7, after V lost 3 bases and J lost 3 bases. CDR3 DNA: TGCAGCGTTGATTCCGGACTAGCGGGGAGAACAGATACGCAGTATTTT. It yields the protein CSVDSGLAGRTDTQYF.

The CDR3 region has the DNA TGTGCCAGCAGCCCCCTGGCGGGAGGCGCAGATACGCAGTATTTT. Translating gives CASSPLAGGADTQYF. The chain carries TRBV7-9 and TRBJ2-3, with 8 bases aligning to TRBD2. With V trimmed by 5 bases and J by 4 bases, 8 bases remained unmatched. This CDR3 has 15 amino acids. Germline CDR1 is SEHNR and CDR2 is FQNEAQ (reference sequence).

The chain links TRBV7-9 to TRBJ1-1; D unclear. With 2 bases removed from V and 1 base from J, the gap between germline ends came to 11 bases. From germline, CDR1 is SEHNR and CDR2 FQNEAQ (reference sequence). The CDR3 contains 15 residues. The CDR3 nucleotides read TGTGCCAGCAGCTTAATCCCACAGAAGAACACTGAAGCTTTCTTT. It yields the protein CASSLIPQKNTEAFF. Combining the CDR3 with reference TRBV7-9 and TRBJ1-1 gives the whole variable domain DTGVSQNPRHKITKRGQNVTFRCDPISEHNRLYWYRQTLGQGPEFLTYFQNEAQLEKSRLLSDRFSAERPKGSFSTLEIQRTEQGDSAMYLCASSLIPQKNTEAFFGQGTRLTVV.

The chain joins TRBV7-2 to TRBJ1-1; 8 bases are shared with TRBD1. The CDR3 is made up of 14 amino acids. Losses at the gene ends were 5 bases for V and 5 bases for J; bases not matched to a gene: 7. The germline V gene has CDR1 SGHTA and CDR2 FQGNSA. The CDR3 sequence is CASSVDRGGTEAFF. The CDR3, as DNA: TGTGCCAGCAGCGTCGACAGGGGCGGTACTGAAGCTTTCTTT.

The chain recombines TRBV7-9 with TRBJ2-2; D gene unclear. Germline CDR1 is SEHNR and CDR2 is FQNEAQ (reference sequence). The ends were cut back, 5 bases at V and 5 bases at J, with 9 bases in the middle. This CDR3 comprises 13 residues. CDR3 bases: TGTGCCAGCAGCCCGCGGCCTACCGGGGAGCTGTTTTTT. Residues: CASSPRPTGELFF.

This clone was detected once. The chain combines TRBV5-1 with TRBJ1-1; D gene ambiguous. Deletions cut 2 bases from V and 4 bases from J, with 15 bases between. The CDR3 covers 15 residues. Germline loops: CDR1 SGHRS, CDR2 YFSETQ. This chain's CDR3 is CASSFSVLKTTEAFF. DNA for the CDR3: TGCGCCAGCAGCTTCTCGGTCCTAAAAACCACTGAAGCTTTCTTT.

This rearrangement joins TRBV19 to TRBJ1-6, with 9 bases that match TRBD1. CDR3 length: 22 residues. The V segment lost 3 bases and the J segment 1 base; nucleotides outside the gene matches: 19. Germline assignment: CDR1 LNHDA and CDR2 SQIVND (reference sequence). CDR3 bases: TGTGCCAGTAGTATTAAGGCCGTCATCGGGACAGGGAGGAGTTCCTATAATTCACCCCTCCACTTT. It codes for CASSIKAVIGTGRSSYNSPLHF. Supplemented by reference TRBV19 and TRBJ1-6, the full variable domain reads DGGITQSPKYLFRKEGQNVTLSCEQNLNHDAMYWYRQDPGQGLRLIYYSQIVNDFQKGDIAEGYSVSREKKESFPLTVTSAQKNPTAFYLCASSIKAVIGTGRSSYNSPLHFGNGTRLTVT.

This clone was observed once. The CDR3 reads CASSLAGGAPGTQYF. CDR3 DNA: TGCGCCAGCAGCTTGGCGGGAGGCGCCCCCGGGACCCAGTACTTC. V usage is TRBV5-1 and J usage is TRBJ2-5; 7 bases are a match to TRBD2. The CDR3 is 15 amino acids. Germline CDR1 is SGHRS and CDR2 is YFSETQ. The V segment lost 0 bases and the J segment 7 bases; nucleotides outside the gene matches: 9.

The chain recombines TRBV4-2 with TRBJ2-7, with 7 bases aligning to TRBD2. J was trimmed by 5 bases and V by 4 bases; bases with no gene match: 14. The CDR3 is 16 amino acids. The germline CDR1 and CDR2 sequences are LGHNA and YNFKEQ. CDR3 sequence: CASSPLDGRPLNEQYF. For the CDR3, the DNA is TGTGCCAGCAGCCCCCTCGACGGGAGGCCATTAAACGAGCAGTACTTC.

V gene TRBV24-1 combines with J gene TRBJ2-1, with 10 nucleotides matching TRBD2. Germline V gives CDR1 KGHDR, CDR2 SFDVKD. V lost 3 bases, J lost 5 bases, and 3 bases stayed unmatched. CDR3 length: 15 amino acids. CDR3 coding DNA: TGTGCCACCAGTGATGAGCGGGAGGGGAACAATGAGCAGTTCTTC. Its translation: CATSDEREGNNEQFF.

The chain employs TRBV5-1 and TRBJ1-5; 7 bases align to TRBD1. The CDR3 contains 14 residues. Per germline, CDR1 SGHRS and CDR2 YFSETQ. With 2 bases clipped from V and 5 bases from J, the junction kept 4 bases outside the gene matches. CDR3 sequence reads: CASSFFTGDQPQHF. Here the CDR3 DNA reads TGCGCCAGCAGCTTTTTCACAGGGGATCAGCCCCAGCATTTT.

The chain has TRBV9 and TRBJ2-1; the match to TRBD2 covers 13 bases. The length of the CDR3 is 14 residues. Germline V CDR1 and CDR2: SGDLS, YYNGEE. V shed 4 bases and J 9 bases; nucleotides not matched to a gene: 4. The CDR3 spells CASSFTSGGGEQFF. For the CDR3, the DNA is TGTGCCAGCAGCTTTACTAGCGGGGGGGGTGAGCAGTTCTTC. Variable domain in full (rest from reference TRBV9 and TRBJ2-1): DSGVTQTPKHLITATGQRVTLRCSPRSGDLSVYWYQQSLDQGLQFLIQYYNGEERAKGNILERFSAQQFPDLHSELNLSSLELGDSALYFCASSFTSGGGEQFFGPGTRLTVL.

The rearrangement links TRBV5-8 to TRBJ2-3, with D unclear. The CDR3 has 13 residues. Trimming took off 1 base at V and 2 bases at J, with 5 bases between the two ends. The germline CDR1 and CDR2 sequences are SGHTS and YDEGEE. For the CDR3, the DNA is TGTGCCAGCAGCTTGCTAATCACAGATACGCAGTATTTT. It specifies CASSLLITDTQYF.

The rearrangement joins TRBV5-5 to TRBJ2-3, with a tentative D call TRBD2 (5 bases). V was cut by 4 bases and J by 4 bases, with 16 bases left in between. From germline, CDR1 is SGHKS and CDR2 YYEKEE (reference sequence). The CDR3 contains 15 residues. The CDR3 sequence is CASSPTGNSADTQYF. The CDR3 DNA is TGTGCCAGCAGCCCAACCGGGAATTCCGCAGATACGCAGTATTTT.

V gene TRBV7-8 combines with J gene TRBJ2-5; a possible D gene is TRBD1 (6 bases). The CDR3 totals 11 residues. With 5 bases removed from V and 10 bases from J, the gap between germline ends came to 11 bases. Germline CDR1 SGHVS, CDR2 FQNEAQ. The CDR3 nucleotides are TGTGCCAGCAGCCAACAGGGTGGCCAGTACTTC. This gives the protein CASSQQGGQYF.

V and J are TRBV6-2 or TRBV6-3 and TRBJ1-1, with a weak D call TRBD1 (6 bases). CDR3 length: 14 residues. CDR1 and CDR2 from the germline V gene are MNHEY and SVGEGT. Trimming cost V 6 bases and J 5 bases, with 16 bases left between them. The CDR3, as DNA: TGTGCCAGCAGCGCGACAGGTGGGGATACTGAAGCTTTCTTT. Protein product: CASSATGGDTEAFF.